This T cell receptor (beta chain) was sequenced in a study of tumor and adjacent non-tumor tissue in lung cancer (dated by TCRdb to the late 2010s). For the wider study: The cohort included around twelve adenocarcinoma, 2 squamous cell carcinoma and 1 small cell lung cancer patients. The roughly 15 enrolled patients, of whom about 10 were men and 5 were women, were aged about 30 to 80 years and were diagnosed with TNM stage I to III disease. In total, sequencing yielded approximately 130,000,000 productive TCRbeta reads, which works out to an average of approximately 4.1 million reads per sample. The study compared bulk TCRbeta repertoires between lung tumor tissue and matched distant non-tumor lung tissue from about 14 lung cancer patients. TCRbeta CDR3 sequencing was performed on 30 to 35 paired specimens, with one tumor sample and one normal lung sample collected per patient. Beyond this particular receptor, the publication reports: With only roughly 14 patients in the cohort, the authors noted that larger samples and more detailed clinical data are needed. TCR diversity was significantly higher in younger patients, and greater tumor TCR diversity was associated with shorter overall survival and shorter disease-free survival. Because peripheral blood was not sequenced, blood TCRbeta repertoires in the lung cancer patients of the study were not examined. Tumor tissue showed significantly higher TCR diversity (inverse Simpson) than normal lung tissue, at about 400 vs 150 (P = 0.0075, Mann-Whitney U test). In normal lung, the top 100 clones accounted for a significantly larger cumulative share of the repertoire than in tumor tissue. Neither the sequencing platform nor unique molecular identifiers are named or mentioned anywhere in the methods.

The germline V gene (reference sequence) gives CDR1 as SGHAT and CDR2 as FQDESV. The CDR3 spans 16 residues, from the cysteine through the phenylalanine. Just CDR3 DNA is preserved here, 48 bases in frame from base 1. With regard to this clonotype: Its antigen is not yet known. One junction end disagrees with the germline gene, perhaps due to a read error.

Preparation of the library involved multiplex PCR. Sequencing took place on an Illumina HiSeq 2500. TCRbeta libraries were constructed through three rounds of nested PCR with primers (Table S4) according to protocols modified from ARM-PCR. PCR products of 200-500 bp were gel-excised and purified with the QIAquick gel extraction kit before sequencing. In the authors' own workflow: Reads were cleaned using Trimmomatic, were merged into complete CDR3 sequences using FLASH, and were assigned to V(D)J germline segments using MiTCR. Clonal diversity was calculated as the inverse Simpson's index using VDJtools. A read counted as productive if the sequence was in-frame and lacked a premature stop codon. Using fastp at Q25 and MiXCR, TCRdb reprocessed the public reads and kept productive beta chains. Rows merge per CDR3 protein into single entries with the most common DNA and genes. The V and J calls shown here were made by TCRdb, not taken from the authors' results. Within this sample are 90,000 to 110,000 distinct CDR3 sequences, with 60% to 80% of them counted one time only. The top ten clones comprise roughly 20% of the sample.

RNA was isolated from bulk, unsorted tissue, and RNA quality was assessed with a NanoDrop ND-1000 and an Agilent 2100. For the normal lung samples, distant non-tumor tissue was collected more than 3 cm away from the tumor edge. The donors were newly diagnosed lung cancer patients admitted for thoracic surgery in China from August to November 2014 who had not received prior chemotherapy. The study excluded patients who had received radiotherapy or chemotherapy before or who had another cancer at the same time. Pieces of surgical tissue measuring roughly 1-2.1 cm3 were kept in RNAlater solution and held at -80 degrees C until needed.

Sample: distant non-tumor lung tissue. This sequence originates from a man in his 60s with non-small cell lung cancer. The V and J segments used are TRBV11-1 and TRBJ2-5; the best D guess is TRBD2, with 6 bases matching. The CDR3 protein is CVSNQRTNGAQETQYF. The sequence in DNA is TGTGTCAGCAACCAGAGGACTAACGGGGCCCAAGAGACCCAGTACTTC.